This T cell receptor (beta chain) was identified during a study of human T cells and chemical hapten exposure. TCRdb redid the calling of the RACE reads with MiXCR, one entry per CDR3 protein. The sample records tens of thousands of distinct CDR3 sequences, roughly 10% being singletons. Study-wide results and limits: Having alopecia, donors may respond immunologically unlike healthy people.

Points on this clonotype: The antigen remains unidentified.

The time point here: patch test 1, 2 weeks after DPC sensitization. Treatment here: therapeutic diphenylcyclopropenone sensitization with weekly scalp DPC. This TCR derives from a woman aged 45-60 years with alopecia areata. Some clones in this sample may be carry-over from other donors' samples. The sample in question was whole blood, obtained in connection with sensitization to the hapten diphenylcyclopropenone (DPC).

In DNA form, the CDR3 reads TGTGCCAGCAGCTTAGCGTTCAGTTCAACTAATGAAAAACTGTTTTTT. This translates into CASSLAFSSTNEKLFF. This chain uses TRBV7-6 with TRBJ1-4; D is unresolved. Looked up from germline, CDR1 is SGHVS and CDR2 is FNYEAQ. Trimming shortened V by 0 bases and J by 0 bases, and 8 bases separated the two germline ends. This CDR3 contains 16 residues.